This is a list of T cell receptor beta chains from one sample in a study of OX40 agonist ivuxolimab in advanced cancers. Some clones are missing from TCRdb's copy, which holds only in-frame ones; the method was immunoSEQ multiplex PCR. The sample consists of about 19,000 clones, about 83% of them appearing once. The starting material was CD4+ or CD8+ T cells sorted from blood, obtained in a trial of the OX40 agonist ivuxolimab. The receptors come from an adult with an advanced solid tumor such as melanoma, head and neck, liver or kidney cancer. Each CDR3 is given with its conserved first and last residue. A D gene is named only where the DNA matches it firmly. Rows may omit the clone size; those that give it use once, few, many or a size class.

j_call: TRBJ2-3; clone_size: -; d_call: -; v_call: TRBV4-1; cdr3_aa: CASSHLKAGADTQYF; cdr3_nt: TGCGCCAGCAGCCACCTAAAGGCGGGCGCAGATACGCAGTATTTT
j_call: TRBJ1-2; clone_size: -; d_call: -; v_call: TRBV27; cdr3_aa: CASSDLGYGYTF; cdr3_nt: TGTGCCAGCAGTGACCTAGGCTATGGCTACACCTTC
j_call: TRBJ2-2; clone_size: -; d_call: -; v_call: TRBV6-5; cdr3_aa: CASSRTIPGTGELFF; cdr3_nt: TGTGCCAGCAGTAGGACTATTCCCGGCACCGGGGAGCTGTTTTTT
j_call: TRBJ2-5; clone_size: -; d_call: -; v_call: TRBV6-1; cdr3_aa: CASSLRDNQETQYF; cdr3_nt: TGTGCCAGCAGTCTCCGGGACAACCAAGAGACCCAGTACTTC
j_call: TRBJ1-4; clone_size: -; d_call: -; v_call: TRBV7-9; cdr3_aa: CASSSNSAATNEKLFF; cdr3_nt: TGTGCCAGCAGCTCGAACTCAGCGGCAACTAATGAAAAACTGTTTTTT
j_call: TRBJ1-4; clone_size: once; d_call: -; v_call: TRBV18; cdr3_aa: CASSAVLFATNEKLFF; cdr3_nt: TGTGCCAGCTCAGCGGTCTTATTTGCAACTAATGAAAAACTGTTTTTT
j_call: TRBJ1-4; clone_size: -; d_call: -; v_call: TRBV5-1; cdr3_aa: CASSLTGTPGEKLFF; cdr3_nt: TGCGCCAGCAGCCTTACCGGGACGCCTGGGGAAAAACTGTTTTTT
j_call: TRBJ1-3; clone_size: -; d_call: -; v_call: TRBV28; cdr3_aa: CASRRVGFSGNTIYF; cdr3_nt: TGTGCCAGCAGAAGGGTTGGGTTCTCTGGAAACACCATATATTTT
j_call: TRBJ2-2; clone_size: once; d_call: -; v_call: TRBV19; cdr3_aa: CASLNRYGVANTGELFF; cdr3_nt: TGTGCCAGTCTCAATAGATATGGGGTGGCGAACACCGGGGAGCTGTTTTTT
j_call: TRBJ1-4; clone_size: -; d_call: -; v_call: TRBV10-2; cdr3_aa: CASSESWPDGGAGNEKLFF; cdr3_nt: TGCGCCAGCAGTGAGTCGTGGCCCGACGGCGGTGCGGGTAATGAAAAACTGTTTTTT
j_call: TRBJ2-1; clone_size: few; d_call: -; v_call: TRBV27; cdr3_aa: CASSLVRGYTNEQFF; cdr3_nt: TGTGCCAGCAGTTTGGTCAGGGGATACACCAATGAGCAGTTCTTC
j_call: TRBJ2-7; clone_size: once; d_call: -; v_call: TRBV9; cdr3_aa: CASSVGSATSYEQYF; cdr3_nt: TGTGCCAGCAGCGTAGGATCGGCCACCTCCTACGAGCAGTACTTC
j_call: TRBJ2-1; clone_size: -; d_call: TRBD2; v_call: TRBV5-1; cdr3_aa: CASSFGRTRGNEQFF; cdr3_nt: TGCGCCAGCAGCTTTGGCCGGACTAGGGGCAATGAGCAGTTCTTC
j_call: TRBJ1-5; clone_size: -; d_call: TRBD1; v_call: TRBV7-9; cdr3_aa: CASSLEGTGDEPQHF; cdr3_nt: TGTGCCAGCAGCTTAGAAGGGACAGGGGACGAACCCCAGCATTTT
j_call: TRBJ1-1; clone_size: -; d_call: -; v_call: TRBV4-3; cdr3_aa: CASSRSHWNTEAFF; cdr3_nt: TGCGCCAGCAGCCGATCCCATTGGAACACTGAAGCTTTCTTT
j_call: TRBJ1-2; clone_size: -; d_call: -; v_call: TRBV4-1; cdr3_aa: CASSQVAGNYGYTF; cdr3_nt: TGCGCCAGCAGCCAAGTGGCAGGGAACTATGGCTACACCTTC
j_call: TRBJ1-1; clone_size: -; d_call: -; v_call: TRBV11-2; cdr3_aa: CASSPWVGVNTEAFF; cdr3_nt: TGTGCCAGCAGCCCGTGGGTTGGGGTGAACACTGAAGCTTTCTTT
j_call: TRBJ2-7; clone_size: -; d_call: TRBD1; v_call: TRBV13; cdr3_aa: CASSYRDREPYF; cdr3_nt: TGTGCCAGCAGCTACCGGGACAGAGAACCGTACTTC
j_call: TRBJ2-7; clone_size: -; d_call: -; v_call: TRBV2; cdr3_aa: CASSGQVPGEQYF; cdr3_nt: TGTGCCAGCAGTGGACAGGTACCTGGCGAGCAGTACTTC
j_call: TRBJ2-7; clone_size: few; d_call: -; v_call: TRBV7-9; cdr3_aa: CASTLGATGRGYEQYF; cdr3_nt: TGTGCCAGCACCTTAGGGGCTACAGGGCGCGGCTACGAGCAGTACTTC
j_call: TRBJ2-3; clone_size: -; d_call: -; v_call: TRBV4-1; cdr3_aa: CASSQDVVPTSADTQYF; cdr3_nt: TGCGCCAGCAGCCAAGATGTAGTCCCAACTTCGGCAGATACGCAGTATTTT
j_call: TRBJ2-3; clone_size: -; d_call: -; v_call: TRBV9; cdr3_aa: CASSVVPGTYTDTQYF; cdr3_nt: TGTGCCAGCAGCGTAGTCCCAGGGACCTACACAGATACGCAGTATTTT
j_call: TRBJ2-3; clone_size: few; d_call: -; v_call: TRBV11-3; cdr3_aa: CASSHPGSTDTQYF; cdr3_nt: TGTGCCAGCAGCCATCCGGGTAGCACAGATACGCAGTATTTT
j_call: TRBJ2-7; clone_size: -; d_call: -; v_call: TRBV7-2; cdr3_aa: CASSLAQNEQYF; cdr3_nt: TGTGCCAGCAGCTTAGCTCAGAACGAGCAGTACTTC
j_call: TRBJ2-5; clone_size: -; d_call: TRBD1; v_call: TRBV14; cdr3_aa: CASSQDPGQGETQYF; cdr3_nt: TGTGCCAGCAGCCAAGATCCCGGACAGGGAGAGACCCAGTACTTC
j_call: TRBJ2-1; clone_size: once; d_call: TRBD2; v_call: TRBV19; cdr3_aa: CASTVTSGGAVEQFF; cdr3_nt: TGTGCCAGTACCGTGACTAGCGGGGGGGCTGTAGAGCAGTTCTTC
j_call: TRBJ2-1; clone_size: -; d_call: -; v_call: TRBV11-3; cdr3_aa: CASSIRTEVPEQFF; cdr3_nt: TGTGCCAGCAGCATTCGGACGGAGGTCCCGGAGCAGTTCTTC
j_call: TRBJ2-7; clone_size: once; d_call: -; v_call: TRBV27; cdr3_aa: CASGASGTTVPYEQYF; cdr3_nt: TGTGCCTCAGGGGCTAGCGGTACTACTGTCCCCTACGAGCAGTACTTC
j_call: TRBJ2-7; clone_size: -; d_call: -; v_call: TRBV9; cdr3_aa: CASSQGTDYEQYF; cdr3_nt: TGTGCCAGCAGCCAGGGGACGGACTACGAGCAGTACTTC
j_call: TRBJ1-1; clone_size: once; d_call: TRBD1; v_call: TRBV4-3; cdr3_aa: CASSQDRGPEAFF; cdr3_nt: TGCGCCAGCAGCCAGGACAGGGGCCCTGAAGCTTTCTTT
j_call: TRBJ2-7; clone_size: -; d_call: -; v_call: TRBV4-1; cdr3_aa: CASSQEWPGSSGQYF; cdr3_nt: TGCGCCAGCAGCCAAGAATGGCCAGGGAGTTCCGGGCAGTACTTC
j_call: TRBJ2-1; clone_size: -; d_call: TRBD2; v_call: TRBV27; cdr3_aa: CASSFASGGYTYNEQFF; cdr3_nt: TGTGCCAGCAGTTTCGCTAGCGGGGGATATACTTACAATGAGCAGTTCTTC
j_call: TRBJ1-2; clone_size: few; d_call: -; v_call: TRBV4-1; cdr3_aa: CASSPGGLYGYTF; cdr3_nt: TGCGCCAGCAGCCCCGGAGGCCTCTATGGCTACACCTTC
j_call: TRBJ1-2; clone_size: few; d_call: TRBD1; v_call: TRBV9; cdr3_aa: CASSVDTGGGYGYTF; cdr3_nt: TGTGCCAGCAGCGTAGATACAGGGGGCGGCTATGGCTACACCTTC
j_call: TRBJ1-4; clone_size: -; d_call: -; v_call: TRBV5-8; cdr3_aa: CASSLITNEKLFF; cdr3_nt: TGTGCCAGCAGCTTAATAACTAATGAAAAACTGTTTTTT
j_call: TRBJ1-2; clone_size: -; d_call: -; v_call: TRBV6-5; cdr3_aa: CASSYGPSVYGYTF; cdr3_nt: TGTGCCAGCAGTTACGGGCCATCCGTCTATGGCTACACCTTC
j_call: TRBJ2-1; clone_size: once; d_call: -; v_call: TRBV4-1; cdr3_aa: CASSQEGGGSYNEQFF; cdr3_nt: TGCGCCAGCAGCCAAGAGGGAGGGGGGTCCTACAATGAGCAGTTCTTC
j_call: TRBJ1-6; clone_size: -; d_call: -; v_call: TRBV13; cdr3_aa: CASSLGGSSYNSPLHF; cdr3_nt: TGTGCCAGCAGCTTAGGCGGTAGCTCCTATAATTCACCCCTCCACTTT
j_call: TRBJ2-1; clone_size: -; d_call: TRBD2; v_call: TRBV28; cdr3_aa: CASSLKGEGYNEQFF; cdr3_nt: TGTGCCAGCAGTTTAAAAGGGGAGGGCTACAATGAGCAGTTCTTC
j_call: TRBJ2-2; clone_size: -; d_call: -; v_call: TRBV29-1; cdr3_aa: CSALTANTGELFF; cdr3_nt: TGCAGCGCTCTGACAGCCAACACCGGGGAGCTGTTTTTT
j_call: TRBJ1-1; clone_size: -; d_call: -; v_call: TRBV19; cdr3_aa: CASQPTVFTEAFF; cdr3_nt: TGTGCCAGTCAGCCGACAGTTTTCACTGAAGCTTTCTTT
j_call: TRBJ2-7; clone_size: once; d_call: -; v_call: TRBV7-9; cdr3_aa: CASSLEGGGAYEQYF; cdr3_nt: TGTGCCAGCAGCTTAGAGGGCGGGGGCGCCTACGAGCAGTACTTC
j_call: TRBJ2-7; clone_size: -; d_call: TRBD2; v_call: TRBV27; cdr3_aa: CASSHPGLDEQYF; cdr3_nt: TGTGCCAGCAGTCACCCGGGACTAGACGAGCAGTACTTC
j_call: TRBJ1-2; clone_size: -; d_call: -; v_call: TRBV10-2; cdr3_aa: CASSESGTEFSGYTF; cdr3_nt: TGCGCCAGCAGTGAGTCCGGGACTGAATTTAGCGGCTACACCTTC
j_call: TRBJ2-7; clone_size: -; d_call: -; v_call: TRBV9; cdr3_aa: CASSSGHSSYEQYF; cdr3_nt: TGTGCCAGCAGCTCGGGACATTCCTCCTACGAGCAGTACTTC
j_call: TRBJ2-2; clone_size: -; d_call: -; v_call: TRBV7-6; cdr3_aa: CASSPGAGELFF; cdr3_nt: TGTGCCAGCAGCCCAGGCGCCGGGGAGCTGTTTTTT
j_call: TRBJ1-1; clone_size: -; d_call: -; v_call: TRBV7-8; cdr3_aa: CASSLGEPEAFF; cdr3_nt: TGTGCCAGCAGCTTAGGGGAACCTGAAGCTTTCTTT
j_call: TRBJ1-1; clone_size: few; d_call: -; v_call: TRBV29-1; cdr3_aa: CSGWDLGTEAFF; cdr3_nt: TGCAGCGGCTGGGATCTGGGCACTGAAGCTTTCTTT
j_call: TRBJ2-2; clone_size: -; d_call: -; v_call: TRBV13; cdr3_aa: CASSLVGLAGELFF; cdr3_nt: TGTGCCAGCAGCTTAGTTGGACTGGCCGGGGAGCTGTTTTTT
j_call: TRBJ2-6; clone_size: -; d_call: -; v_call: TRBV29-1; cdr3_aa: CSVTLSSGANVLTF; cdr3_nt: TGCAGCGTTACACTGTCATCTGGGGCCAACGTCCTGACTTTC
j_call: TRBJ2-7; clone_size: -; d_call: -; v_call: TRBV30; cdr3_aa: CACLRDTYEQYF; cdr3_nt: TGTGCCTGCCTCCGGGATACCTACGAGCAGTACTTC
j_call: TRBJ2-7; clone_size: -; d_call: TRBD2; v_call: TRBV4-2; cdr3_aa: CASSQVSGLGEQYF; cdr3_nt: TGTGCCAGCAGCCAAGTTAGCGGGCTAGGCGAGCAGTACTTC